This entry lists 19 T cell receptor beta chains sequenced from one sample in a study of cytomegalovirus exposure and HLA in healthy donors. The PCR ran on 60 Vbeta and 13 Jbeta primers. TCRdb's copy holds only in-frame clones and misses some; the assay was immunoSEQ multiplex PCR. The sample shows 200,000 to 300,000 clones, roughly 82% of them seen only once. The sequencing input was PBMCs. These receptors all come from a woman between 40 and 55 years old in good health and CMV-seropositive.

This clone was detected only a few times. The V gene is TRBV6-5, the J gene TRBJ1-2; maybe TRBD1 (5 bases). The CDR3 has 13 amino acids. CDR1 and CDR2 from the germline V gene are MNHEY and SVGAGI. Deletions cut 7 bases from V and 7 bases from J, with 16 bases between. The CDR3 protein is CASTLGAIGGYTF. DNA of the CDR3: TGTGCCAGCACCCTAGGGGCAATAGGTGGCTACACCTTC.

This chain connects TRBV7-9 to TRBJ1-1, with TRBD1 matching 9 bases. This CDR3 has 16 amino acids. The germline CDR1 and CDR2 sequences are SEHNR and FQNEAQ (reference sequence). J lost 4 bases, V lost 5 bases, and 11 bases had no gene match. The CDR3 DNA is TGTGCCAGCAGCCCACCACAGGGGGCCTGGGGCACTGAAGCTTTCTTT. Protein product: CASSPPQGAWGTEAFF.

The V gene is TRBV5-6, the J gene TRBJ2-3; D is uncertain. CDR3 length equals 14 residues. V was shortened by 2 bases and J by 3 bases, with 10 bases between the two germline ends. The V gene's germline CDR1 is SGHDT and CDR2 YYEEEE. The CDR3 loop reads CASSFTSSTDTQYF. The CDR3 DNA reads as TGTGCCAGCAGCTTTACGAGTTCGACAGATACGCAGTATTTT.

CDR3 region: CASSQSRDSQETQYF. CDR3 coding DNA: TGCGCCAGCAGCCAGAGTAGGGACAGCCAAGAGACCCAGTACTTC. The chain is built from TRBV4-3 and TRBJ2-5, with 7 bases lining up with TRBD1. CDR3 length: 15 residues. The germline V gene encodes CDR1 LGHNA and CDR2 YSLEER. V dropped 3 bases and J dropped 1; count of bases not matched to a gene: 5.

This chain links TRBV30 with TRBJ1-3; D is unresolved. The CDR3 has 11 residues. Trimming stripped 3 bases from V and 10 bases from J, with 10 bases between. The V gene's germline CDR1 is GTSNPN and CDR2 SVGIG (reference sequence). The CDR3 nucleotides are TGTGCCTGGAGCGGCGGCGGAACCATATATTTT. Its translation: CAWSGGGTIYF.

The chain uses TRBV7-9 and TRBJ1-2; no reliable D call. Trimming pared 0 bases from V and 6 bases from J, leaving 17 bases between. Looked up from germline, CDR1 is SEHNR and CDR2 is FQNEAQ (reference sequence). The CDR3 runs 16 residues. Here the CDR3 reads CASSLAGSVVTHGYTF. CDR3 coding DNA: TGTGCCAGCAGCTTAGCGGGGAGCGTGGTGACCCATGGCTACACCTTC.

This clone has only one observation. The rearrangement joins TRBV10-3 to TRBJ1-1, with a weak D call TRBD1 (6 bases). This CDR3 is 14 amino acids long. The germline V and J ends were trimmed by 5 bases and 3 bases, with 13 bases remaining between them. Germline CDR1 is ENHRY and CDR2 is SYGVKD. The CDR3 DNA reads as TGTGCCATCAGTAACAGGGTTTTGGACACTGAAGCTTTCTTT. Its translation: CAISNRVLDTEAFF.

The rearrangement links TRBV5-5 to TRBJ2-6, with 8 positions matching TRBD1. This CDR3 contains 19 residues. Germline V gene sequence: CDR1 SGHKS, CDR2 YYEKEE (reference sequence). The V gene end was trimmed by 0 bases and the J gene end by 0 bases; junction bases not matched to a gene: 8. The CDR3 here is CASSLGPTGVVSGANVLTF. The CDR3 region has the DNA TGTGCCAGCAGCTTGGGACCGACAGGGGTCGTCTCTGGGGCCAACGTCCTGACTTTC.

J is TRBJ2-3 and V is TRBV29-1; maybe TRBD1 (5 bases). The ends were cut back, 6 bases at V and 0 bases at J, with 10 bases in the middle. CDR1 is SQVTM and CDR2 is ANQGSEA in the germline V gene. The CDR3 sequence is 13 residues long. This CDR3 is CSVMTASTDTQYF. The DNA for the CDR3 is TGCAGCGTCATGACAGCTAGCACAGATACGCAGTATTTT.

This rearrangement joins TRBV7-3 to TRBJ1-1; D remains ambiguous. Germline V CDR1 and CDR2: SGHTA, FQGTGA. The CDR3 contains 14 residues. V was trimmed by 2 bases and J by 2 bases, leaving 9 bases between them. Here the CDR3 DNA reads TGTGCCAGCAGCTTAGGGCAGCAAAACACTGAAGCTTTCTTT. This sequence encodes CASSLGQQNTEAFF.

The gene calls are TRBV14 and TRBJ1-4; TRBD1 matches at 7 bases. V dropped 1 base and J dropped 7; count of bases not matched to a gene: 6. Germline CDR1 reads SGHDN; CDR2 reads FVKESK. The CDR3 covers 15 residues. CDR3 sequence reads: CASSQAAGGGEKLFF. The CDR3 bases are TGTGCCAGCAGCCAAGCGGCAGGGGGAGGTGAAAAACTGTTTTTT. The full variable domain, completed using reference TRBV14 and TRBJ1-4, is EAGVTQFPSHSVIEKGQTVTLRCDPISGHDNLYWYRRVMGKEIKFLLHFVKESKQDESGMPNNRFLAERTGGTYSTLKVQPAELEDSGVYFCASSQAAGGGEKLFFGSGTQLSVL.

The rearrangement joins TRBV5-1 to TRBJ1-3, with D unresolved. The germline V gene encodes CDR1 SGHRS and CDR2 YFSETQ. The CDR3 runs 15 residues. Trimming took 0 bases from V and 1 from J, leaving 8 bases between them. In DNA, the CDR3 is TGCGCCAGCAGCTTGGGCGGGTGGTCTGGAAACACCATATATTTT. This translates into CASSLGGWSGNTIYF.

This CDR3 reads CASSFTPGQGTSYEQYF. CDR3 in DNA: TGTGCCAGCAGCTTCACGCCGGGACAGGGGACCTCCTACGAGCAGTACTTC. This sequence joins TRBV11-1 and TRBJ2-7; 10 bases line up with TRBD1. CDR1 and CDR2 from the germline V gene are SGHAT and FQDESV (reference sequence). The J segment lost 0 bases and the V segment lost 3 bases, leaving 8 bases of the junction unmatched. CDR3 length: 17 amino acids.

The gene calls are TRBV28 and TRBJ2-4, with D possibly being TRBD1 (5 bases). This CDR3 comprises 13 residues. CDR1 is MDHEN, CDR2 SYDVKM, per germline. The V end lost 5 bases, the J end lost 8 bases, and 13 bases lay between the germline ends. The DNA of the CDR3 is TGTGCCAGCAGTCAGGGCCTTGGTGACATTCAGTACTTC. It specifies CASSQGLGDIQYF.

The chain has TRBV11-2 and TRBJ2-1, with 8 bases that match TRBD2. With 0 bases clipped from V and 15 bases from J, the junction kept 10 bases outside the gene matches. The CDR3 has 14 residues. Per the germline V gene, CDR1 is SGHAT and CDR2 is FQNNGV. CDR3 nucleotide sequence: TGTGCCAGCAGCTTAGATACCCGGGGGGGCAACCTGTTCTTC. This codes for CASSLDTRGGNLFF.

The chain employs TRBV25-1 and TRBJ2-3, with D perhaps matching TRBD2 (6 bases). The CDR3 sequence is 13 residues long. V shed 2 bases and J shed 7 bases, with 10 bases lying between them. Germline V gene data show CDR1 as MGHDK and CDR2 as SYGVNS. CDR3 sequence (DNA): TGTGCCAGCAGTGAAGGCGGGACCTATACGCAGTATTTT. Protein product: CASSEGGTYTQYF.

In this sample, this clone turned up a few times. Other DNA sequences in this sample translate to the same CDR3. The CDR3 nucleotides are TGTGCCAGCAGCTTAGGGCTAGCGGGAGGCTACGAGCAGTACTTC. Translation: CASSLGLAGGYEQYF. The chain combines TRBV7-2 with TRBJ2-7; 11 bases fit TRBD2. Germline V gene data show CDR1 as SGHTA and CDR2 as FQGNSA. The J segment lost 3 bases and the V segment lost 1 base, leaving 2 bases of the junction unmatched. This CDR3 region has 15 residues.

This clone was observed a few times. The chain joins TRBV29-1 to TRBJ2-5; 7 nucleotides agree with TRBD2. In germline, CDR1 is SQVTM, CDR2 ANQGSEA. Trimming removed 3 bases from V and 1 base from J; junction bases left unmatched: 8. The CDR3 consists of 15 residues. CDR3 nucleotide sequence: TGCAGCGTTGAGCTCTTAGCGGGTCTCCAAGAGACCCAGTACTTC. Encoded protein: CSVELLAGLQETQYF.

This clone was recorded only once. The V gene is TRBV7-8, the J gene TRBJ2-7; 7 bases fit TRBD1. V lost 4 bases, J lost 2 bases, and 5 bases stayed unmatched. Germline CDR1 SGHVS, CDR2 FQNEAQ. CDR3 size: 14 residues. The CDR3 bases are TGTGCCAGCAGCTCCCGTGGGACAGCCTACGAGCAGTACTTC. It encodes CASSSRGTAYEQYF.